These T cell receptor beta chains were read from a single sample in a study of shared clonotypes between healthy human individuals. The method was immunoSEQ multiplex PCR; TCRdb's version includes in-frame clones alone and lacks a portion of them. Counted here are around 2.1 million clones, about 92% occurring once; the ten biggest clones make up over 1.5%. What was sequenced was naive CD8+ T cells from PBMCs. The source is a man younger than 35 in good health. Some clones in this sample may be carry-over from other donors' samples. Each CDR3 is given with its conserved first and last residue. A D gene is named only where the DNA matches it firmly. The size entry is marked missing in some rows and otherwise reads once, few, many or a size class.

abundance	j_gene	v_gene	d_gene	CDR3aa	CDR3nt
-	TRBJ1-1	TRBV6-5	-	CASSSGFTEAFF	TGTGCCAGCAGTTCAGGGTTCACTGAAGCTTTCTTT
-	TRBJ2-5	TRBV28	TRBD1	CASSPDRGWQETQYF	TGTGCCAGCAGCCCCGACAGGGGATGGCAAGAGACCCAGTACTTC
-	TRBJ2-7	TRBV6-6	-	CASSYSTLGSTYEQYF	TGTGCCAGCAGTTACTCGACGTTGGGCAGCACCTACGAGCAGTACTTC
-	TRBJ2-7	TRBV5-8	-	CASSLGDTYEQYF	TGTGCCAGCAGCTTGGGGGATACCTACGAGCAGTACTTC
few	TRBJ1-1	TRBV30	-	CAWSATGTGRLNTEAFF	TGTGCCTGGAGTGCCACCGGGACCGGGAGACTGAACACTGAAGCTTTCTTT
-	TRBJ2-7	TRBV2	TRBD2	CASSGTSGSVYEQYF	TGTGCCAGCAGCGGTACTAGCGGGAGTGTCTACGAGCAGTACTTC
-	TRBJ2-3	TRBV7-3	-	CASISRAADTQYF	TGTGCCAGCATCTCCCGGGCGGCAGATACGCAGTATTTT
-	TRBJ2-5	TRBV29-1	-	CSAPLEGGETQYF	TGCAGCGCCCCATTAGAGGGAGGAGAGACCCAGTACTTC
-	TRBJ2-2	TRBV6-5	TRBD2	CASSYRGLGDTGELFF	TGTGCCAGCAGTTACCGGGGACTAGGAGACACCGGGGAGCTGTTTTTT
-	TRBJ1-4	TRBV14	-	CASSSFSGEKLFF	TGTGCCAGCAGCAGCTTTTCGGGTGAAAAACTGTTTTTT
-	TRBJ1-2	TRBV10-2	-	CASLADRNYGYTF	TGCGCCAGCCTCGCGGACAGAAACTATGGCTACACCTTC
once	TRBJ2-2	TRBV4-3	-	CASSQKTGVRGTGELFF	TGCGCCAGCAGCCAAAAGACTGGGGTTAGGGGCACCGGGGAGCTGTTTTTT
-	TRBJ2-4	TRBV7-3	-	CASSLIRAQAKNIQYF	TGTGCCAGCAGCTTAATCAGGGCTCAAGCCAAAAACATTCAGTACTTC
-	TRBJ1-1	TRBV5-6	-	CASSLGKHRVSGTEAFF	TGTGCCAGCAGCTTAGGAAAACACAGGGTTTCTGGCACTGAAGCTTTCTTT
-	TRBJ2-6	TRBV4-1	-	CASSQDEVGRKSGANVLTF	TGCGCCAGCAGCCAAGATGAGGTCGGGAGAAAGTCTGGGGCCAACGTCCTGACTTTC
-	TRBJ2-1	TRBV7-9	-	CASSSYKLVNEQFF	TGTGCCAGCAGCTCCTATAAACTAGTGAATGAGCAGTTCTTC
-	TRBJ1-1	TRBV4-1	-	CASSQELGVNTEAFF	TGCGCCAGCAGCCAAGAGTTAGGGGTAAACACTGAAGCTTTCTTT
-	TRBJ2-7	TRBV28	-	CASSYWGGYEQYF	TGTGCCAGCAGCTATTGGGGAGGCTACGAGCAGTACTTC
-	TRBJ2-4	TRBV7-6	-	CASSRSGLPGIQYF	TGTGCCAGCAGCCGATCCGGTCTCCCAGGGATCCAGTACTTC
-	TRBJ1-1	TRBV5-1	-	CASRPGNTEAFF	TGCGCCAGCAGACCCGGGAACACTGAAGCTTTCTTT
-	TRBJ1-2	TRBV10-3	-	CAISDLGGTNYGYTF	TGTGCCATCAGTGATTTAGGGGGAACTAACTATGGCTACACCTTC
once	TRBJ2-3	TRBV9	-	CASSVEIGSYTQYF	TGTGCCAGCAGCGTAGAAATCGGCAGCTATACGCAGTATTTT
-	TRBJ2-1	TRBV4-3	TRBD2	CASSQGGGQNEQFF	TGCGCCAGCAGCCAAGGGGGGGGTCAGAATGAGCAGTTCTTC
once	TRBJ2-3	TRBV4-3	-	CASSTRDFPGTDTQYF	TGCGCCAGCAGTACACGGGACTTCCCCGGAACAGATACGCAGTATTTT
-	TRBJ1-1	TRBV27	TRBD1	CASSWGTGIVAFF	TGTGCCAGCAGTTGGGGGACAGGGATTGTTGCTTTCTTT
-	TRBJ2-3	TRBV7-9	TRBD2	CASSLAGGPWGTQYF	TGTGCCAGCAGCTTGGCGGGAGGCCCATGGGGTACGCAGTATTTT
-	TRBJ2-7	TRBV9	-	CASSPQARATSYEQYF	TGTGCCAGCAGCCCTCAAGCGAGGGCTACATCCTACGAGCAGTACTTC
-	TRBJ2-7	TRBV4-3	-	CASSPRRGGSYEQYF	TGCGCCAGCAGCCCAAGAAGGGGGGGATCCTACGAGCAGTACTTC
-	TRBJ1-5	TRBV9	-	CASSVGRGRNQPQHF	TGTGCCAGCAGCGTAGGCAGGGGCCGCAATCAGCCCCAGCATTTT